This T cell receptor (beta chain) was sequenced for a study of beta chain features in type 1 diabetes. At the level of the study: Sorted cells numbering roughly 100,000,000 were examined across all samples.

Findings of the study overall: Within the patient group, naive, central memory and Treg TCRB repertoires appeared more similar to each other than within healthy donors. The VDJ junctions of type 1 diabetes patients carried fewer insertions and more deletions.

Naive, central memory, regulatory and stem cell-like memory cells within the CD4+ compartment were sorted using CD45RO/CCR7/CD25/CD127/CD95/CD27. This clone was seen more than once but under ten times. What it recognizes is unknown. The whole isolated RNA underwent reverse transcription, so sequencing captured expressed TCRB transcripts. Here immunoSEQ multiplex PCR was the method, and the copy in TCRdb shows in-frame clones only, minus some. The profile covers more than 300,000 clones, with around 16% appearing a single time and roughly 0.019% taken by the ten largest. The sample consisted of naive CD4+ T cells from blood. The clonotype originates from a woman aged 18-29 years in good health.

The CDR3 spells CAWGGQGAQGYEQYF. CDR3 nucleotide sequence: TGTGCCTGGGGGGGACAGGGGGCTCAAGGGTACGAGCAGTACTTC. The gene calls are TRBV30 and TRBJ2-7; 12 bases agree with TRBD1. The ends lost 5 bases at V and 4 bases at J; junction bases unmatched: 9. Germline V gene data show CDR1 as GTSNPN and CDR2 as SVGIG (reference sequence). The CDR3 is 15 residues long.